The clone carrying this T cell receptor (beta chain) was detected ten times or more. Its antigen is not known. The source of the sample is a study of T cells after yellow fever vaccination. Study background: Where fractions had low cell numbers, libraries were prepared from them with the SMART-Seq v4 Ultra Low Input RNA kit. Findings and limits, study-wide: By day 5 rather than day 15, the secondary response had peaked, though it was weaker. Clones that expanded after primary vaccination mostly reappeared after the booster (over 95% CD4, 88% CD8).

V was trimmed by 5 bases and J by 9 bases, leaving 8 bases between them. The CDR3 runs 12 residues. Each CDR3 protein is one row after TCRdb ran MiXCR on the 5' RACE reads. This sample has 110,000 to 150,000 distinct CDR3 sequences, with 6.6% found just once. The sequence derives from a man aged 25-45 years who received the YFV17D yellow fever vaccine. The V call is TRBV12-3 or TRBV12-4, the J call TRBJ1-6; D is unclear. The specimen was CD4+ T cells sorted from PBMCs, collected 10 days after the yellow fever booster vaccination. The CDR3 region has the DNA TGTGCCAGCAGTCATCGCGCTTCACCCCTCCACTTT. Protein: CASSHRASPLHF.